This TCR beta chain originates from a study of blood T cell repertoires in COVID-19. Across the study: Sites across the United States, Italy and Spain contributed samples from acute and convalescent COVID-19. From T cells, B-cell-depleted T cells, or PBMCs came the material, which was cDNA or gDNA.

CDR1 and CDR2 from the germline V gene are KGHSH and LQKENI. The CDR3 consists of 13 residues. Trimming removed 4 bases from V and 4 bases from J, with 10 bases in between. Per the original data handling: The authors estimated nucleated cell counts from reference gene primer amplification. The protocol was immunoSEQ multiplex PCR, while the TCRdb copy is restricted to in-frame clones and leaves out a portion. The DNA was the basis for D and trimming; V, J and clone size are from that table. The sample has under 200,000 clones, 85% to 90% seen once. This receptor was identified in a man between 50 and 59 years old with active or convalescent COVID-19. Material: peripheral blood. V gene TRBV18 combines with J gene TRBJ1-1, with D unresolved. The CDR3 sequence: CASSREGRTEAFF. The CDR3 DNA is TGTGCCAGCTCACGGGAGGGCCGCACTGAAGCTTTCTTT.